This TCR beta chain emerged from a study of OX40 agonist ivuxolimab in advanced cancers. Study overall: In this cohort, patients received ivuxolimab, an agonistic anti-OX40 (CD134) antibody.

Profiling relied on immunoSEQ multiplex PCR, and the TCRdb table lists in-frame clones only, not all of them. The sample yields more than 85,000 clones, about 91% seen once. Study-wide findings and caveats: On average, a greater number of expanded clones characterised CD8+ T cells relative to CD4+. Individuals who were partial responders at 0.1-3.0 mg/kg had clonal expansion that ranked among the lowest.

Concerning this clone itself: Its specificity is not known.

Germline V lookup: CDR1 SEHNR, CDR2 FQNEAQ (reference sequence). Trimming took 5 bases from V and 8 from J; bases not matched to a gene: 4. The CDR3 consists of 14 residues. The sequence was collected from an adult with an advanced solid tumor such as melanoma, head and neck, liver or kidney cancer. The gene calls are TRBV7-9 and TRBJ1-4; 11 nucleotides line up with TRBD1. The sequences come from CD4+ or CD8+ T cells sorted from blood, collected in a trial of the OX40 agonist ivuxolimab. CDR3 DNA sequence: TGTGCCAGCAGCCCTGGGACAGGGGGGGAAAAACTGTTTTTT. Residues: CASSPGTGGEKLFF.